This entry describes one TCR beta chain. Its antigen is as yet unknown. The sample belongs to a study of beta chain features in type 1 diabetes. Study-level findings and limits: For type 1 diabetes patients, VDJ junctions showed fewer insertions and more deletions. Patients' naive, central memory and regulatory TCRB repertoires appeared more alike than those of healthy donors.

Reverse transcribing all isolated RNA meant expressed TCRB transcripts were sequenced. The method was immunoSEQ multiplex PCR; TCRdb's version includes in-frame clones alone and lacks a portion of them. The sample records 500,000 to 700,000 clones, about 16% being singletons. Per germline, CDR1 SGHDN and CDR2 FVKESK. V lost 3 bases and J 9 bases, leaving 15 bases between the germline ends. The CDR3 loop spans 14 amino acids. Sample: naive CD4+ T cells from blood. The TCR was taken from a man younger than 35 in good health. The chain couples TRBV14 to TRBJ2-1, with D possibly being TRBD1 (5 bases). The DNA of the CDR3 is TGTGCCAGCAGCCAGTCCCTACCGCAGGGTGAGCAGTTCTTC. Translated: CASSQSLPQGEQFF.